This is a list of T cell receptor beta chains from one sample in a study of blood T cells in healthy people across ages. TCRdb analysed the 5' RACE reads with MiXCR anew, one entry per CDR3 protein. The table includes about 510,000 distinct CDR3 sequences, 25% to 35% detected once. The same sample was also used in a study of T cells of mothers and their children.

Sequenced input: blood. The origin of the receptors is a boy younger than 10 in good health. Each CDR3 is given with its conserved first and last residue.

TRBV27	-	13	CASGDRGLYEQYF
TRBV11-2	TRBJ2-2	14	CAGQDSSNTGELFF
TRBV5-1	TRBJ2-7	14	CASSLSPGAYEQYF
TRBV10-3	TRBJ2-3	14	CATSSGRSTDTQYF
TRBV5-1	TRBJ1-2	14	CASSLVPGRANYTF
TRBV7-2	TRBJ2-2	16	CASSLTGTGVAGELFF
TRBV3-1	TRBJ2-5	13	CASSQLDIGEQYF
TRBV5-1	TRBJ2-5	16	CASSRGSGSLHETQYF
TRBV18	TRBJ2-3	13	CASSPGRTDTRYF
TRBV29-1	TRBJ1-1	14	CSVESRLSNTEAFF
TRBV10-3	TRBJ1-1	14	CAISGRQGRTEAFF
TRBV20-1	TRBJ2-7	14	CSASPGQDPYEQYF
TRBV28	TRBJ1-1	13	CASSTRFSTEAFF
TRBV7-9	TRBJ2-1	16	CASSLGRASGYNEQFF
TRBV6-1	TRBJ2-7	14	CASREQGSGDEQYF
TRBV5-1	TRBJ1-6	15	CASSLSDRNNSPLHF
TRBV5-1	TRBJ2-3	15	CASSHSGESTDTQYF
TRBV20-1	TRBJ2-7	12	CSARLRDHEQYF
TRBV11-1	TRBJ2-1	16	CASSLVGTSGGNEQFF
TRBV5-1	TRBJ1-1	13	CASSSTGATEAFF
TRBV12-3/TRBV12-4	TRBJ2-7	13	CASSFEMRVNLYF
TRBV24-1	TRBJ2-1	14	CASAAGGSHNEQFF
TRBV20-1	TRBJ2-5	14	CSARRLAGWETQYF
TRBV11-2	-	12	CASSLDFYEQYF
TRBV4-1	TRBJ2-1	13	CASSQDQSTVGFF